Listed here are 15 T cell receptor beta chains from one sample, sequenced in a study of OX40 agonist ivuxolimab in advanced cancers. Profiled with immunoSEQ multiplex PCR; TCRdb holds only in-frame clones, not every one. The sample shows tens of thousands of clones, 88% of them seen only once. Sequenced material: CD4+ or CD8+ T cells sorted from blood, taken in a trial of the OX40 agonist ivuxolimab. The source is an adult with an advanced solid tumor such as melanoma, head and neck, liver or kidney cancer.

The rearrangement joins TRBV5-4 to TRBJ2-2, with 11 bases aligning to TRBD1. J was trimmed by 6 bases and V by 4 bases; bases with no gene match: 8. The CDR3 has 16 amino acids. CDR1 is SGHNT and CDR2 is YYREEE in the germline V gene (reference sequence). The CDR3 is CASSLPGTGGSGELFF. The CDR3 DNA is TGTGCCAGCAGCCTTCCCGGGACAGGGGGGTCCGGGGAGCTGTTTTTT.

This chain uses TRBV2 with TRBJ1-5; D is possibly TRBD1 (5 bases). The CDR3 length is 14 residues. In germline, CDR1 is SNHLY, CDR2 FYNNEI. Trimming left V 2 bases short and J 7 bases short, with 12 bases between. Here the CDR3 reads CASSERQTEQPQHF. Written as DNA, the CDR3 is TGTGCCAGCAGTGAACGACAGACTGAACAGCCCCAGCATTTT. The entire variable domain, with the rest obtained from reference TRBV2 and TRBJ1-5, is as follows: EPEVTQTPSHQVTQMGQEVILRCVPISNHLYFYWYRQILGQKVEFLVSFYNNEISEKSEIFDDQFSVERPDGSNFTLKIRSTKLEDSAMYFCASSERQTEQPQHFGDGTRLSIL.

V usage is TRBV18 and J usage is TRBJ1-1; tentatively, D is TRBD1 (5 bases). Germline values: CDR1 KGHSH, CDR2 LQKENI. The CDR3 sequence is 14 residues long. V gave up 5 bases and J gave up 7 bases, with 17 bases separating them. CDR3 sequence (DNA): TGTGCCAGCTCAGTTGCAGGGATTAGTAATGAAGCTTTCTTT. This sequence encodes CASSVAGISNEAFF.

The V gene is TRBV19, the J gene TRBJ1-5; no clear D gene. Trimming removed 3 bases from V and 3 bases from J, with 6 bases in between. The CDR3 contains 13 residues. The V gene's germline CDR1 is LNHDA and CDR2 SQIVND (reference sequence). The CDR3 DNA reads TGTGCCAGTAGTATTTCAGCCAATCAGCCCCAGCATTTT. Amino acids: CASSISANQPQHF.

J is TRBJ2-5 and V is TRBV10-2; 7 bases agree with TRBD1. V lost 3 bases and J lost 1; bases outside the gene matches: 2. The germline gives CDR1 WSHSY, CDR2 SAAADI. This CDR3 spans 14 amino acids. The CDR3 spells CASSDQGVQETQYF. DNA for the CDR3: TGCGCCAGCAGTGACCAGGGGGTCCAAGAGACCCAGTACTTC.

The chain carries TRBV6-5 and TRBJ1-2; 9 nucleotides line up with TRBD1. The germline V gene has CDR1 MNHEY and CDR2 SVGAGI. The length of the CDR3 is 15 residues. V shed 2 bases and J 5 bases; nucleotides not matched to a gene: 6. This chain's CDR3 is CASSYDGTGIYGYTF. In nucleotides, the CDR3 is TGTGCCAGCAGTTACGACGGGACAGGGATTTATGGCTACACCTTC.

The V and J genes are TRBV2 and TRBJ1-5; D call uncertain. Trimming cost V 7 bases and J 1 base, with 8 bases left between them. Germline-derived CDR1 and CDR2 are SNHLY and FYNNEI. The CDR3 has 13 residues. CDR3 amino acids: CASKGQSNQPQHF. CDR3 nucleotide sequence: TGTGCCAGCAAAGGTCAGAGCAATCAGCCCCAGCATTTT.

The J gene is TRBJ2-2, the V gene TRBV15; D ambiguous. This CDR3 spans 14 amino acids. Germline V gives CDR1 LNHNV, CDR2 YYDKDF (reference sequence). The V end lost 0 bases, the J end lost 1 base, and 3 bases lay between the germline ends. The CDR3 loop is CATSREKNTGELFF. Written as DNA, the CDR3 is TGTGCCACCAGCAGAGAGAAGAACACCGGGGAGCTGTTTTTT.

The gene calls are TRBV7-8 and TRBJ2-5; D uncertain. V lost 2 bases to trimming and J lost 7 bases, with 5 bases between them. This CDR3 has 11 amino acids. Per germline, CDR1 SGHVS and CDR2 FQNEAQ. DNA of the CDR3: TGTGCCAGCAGCTTAATAGGGACCCAGTACTTC. This encodes CASSLIGTQYF.

Only one count was recorded for this clone. The CDR3 reads CASSRQVSTEAFF. For the CDR3, the DNA is TGTGCCAGCAGCCGACAGGTTAGCACTGAAGCTTTCTTT. The rearrangement uses TRBV7-9 and TRBJ1-1, with D possibly matching TRBD1 (6 bases). Germline V gene sequence: CDR1 SEHNR, CDR2 FQNEAQ (reference sequence). This CDR3 spans 13 amino acids. V lost 5 bases and J lost 4, with 11 bases in between.

This clone has only a few counts. The genes are TRBV19 and TRBJ1-2; a possible D gene is TRBD1 (6 bases). V shed 7 bases and J shed 4 bases, with 19 bases lying between them. Germline CDR1 reads LNHDA; CDR2 reads SQIVND (reference sequence). The CDR3 is 15 residues long. Here the CDR3 DNA reads TGTGCCAGTATAAAATCAGGGGCAGGGCGCTATGGCTACACCTTC. This gives the protein CASIKSGAGRYGYTF.

V gene TRBV29-1 combines with J gene TRBJ1-3; possible D gene TRBD1, 5 bases. V was clipped by 7 bases and J by 3 bases, with 10 bases between them. The CDR3 runs to 12 residues. Germline CDR1 SQVTM, CDR2 ANQGSEA. The chain's CDR3 is CSGWTNGNTIYF. The CDR3 DNA reads TGCAGCGGCTGGACAAATGGAAACACCATATATTTT.

The chain is built from TRBV7-6 and TRBJ2-3; perhaps D is TRBD1 or TRBD2 (6 bases each). V was pared by 2 bases and J by 5 bases, with 20 bases between. CDR1 is SGHVS, CDR2 FNYEAQ, per germline. The CDR3 extends over 17 amino acids. This CDR3 reads CASSLKGSSGGGDTQYF. The DNA of the CDR3 is TGTGCCAGCAGCTTAAAAGGCTCGAGCGGAGGGGGAGATACGCAGTATTTT.

This clone was detected only once. As DNA, the CDR3 is TGTGCCAGCAGTTCCCCTAAGGCCGACAGCACAGATACGCAGTATTTT. This codes for CASSSPKADSTDTQYF. The chain is built from TRBV6-5 and TRBJ2-3; D ambiguous. The CDR3 spans 16 residues. Germline CDR1 and CDR2: MNHEY and SVGAGI. Trimming removed 4 bases at V and 0 bases at J, with 14 bases between.

This clone was recorded once. The chain is built from TRBV6-4 and TRBJ1-2; no clear D gene. CDR1 is MRHNA and CDR2 is SNTAGT in the germline V gene. The CDR3 extends over 14 amino acids. Trimming stripped 0 bases from V and 6 bases from J, with 11 bases between. The CDR3, as DNA: TGTGCCAGCAGTGACTCCCCCCTTGGGGATGGCTACACCTTC. Its translation: CASSDSPLGDGYTF.